This TCR beta chain was observed in a study of cytomegalovirus exposure and HLA in healthy donors (dated by TCRdb to about 2017). As for the study more broadly: An earlier analysis of around 600 of the donors reported 276 Gb of sequence data and 117 million unique TCR beta sequences from around 200 million T cells. In addition to the first cohort of roughly 700 subjects, a separate validation cohort of over 90 different subjects was used. Donor age, sex, ethnicity and CMV serostatus were collected together with the repertoire data. An early release that covered about 600 HLA-typed donors contained about 300 gigabases of sequencing data and tens of millions of unique TCR sequences. An earlier analysis of 500 to 650 of the donors applied high-throughput TCR beta sequencing to assess whether each TCR beta V gene segment acted as functional or pseudogenic. The aim of the study was to test whether cataloging public T cell receptors could identify signatures of past pathogen exposure. Among about 400 genotyped donors of the cohort, an average of roughly 230,000 unique TCR beta nucleotide sequences was sequenced per donor, of which approximately 18% were non-productive. Class I and class II HLA loci were covered by the typing at four-digit resolution. To predict cytomegalovirus infection status, the study brought together high-throughput TCR immunosequencing, statistical association of individual TCRs with disease status, and machine learning. All discovery cohort repertoires had been generated using a single sequencing platform. The number of donors typed differed by locus, with roughly 629-640 for A, B, C, DRB1 and DQB1, around 500 for DQA1, 600 to 610 for DPA1, and some 440 for DPB1. The later analysis used no new phenotypic data to find candidate immune exposures, relying instead on TCR beta sequences and their occurrence across donors. A later analysis re-analyzed previously published TCR beta repertoires from 660 or so donors and added high-resolution HLA genotyping to study TCR occurrence patterns. Using immunosequencing, the study profiled T cell repertoires from about 620 subjects and related those repertoires to cytomegalovirus serostatus. Four to six DR-DQ haplotypes were handled as single units for association and clustering, since linkage in the cohort was strong. Genome-wide SNP genotypes for about 65% of the roughly 700 donors were used in a later genetic analysis, which treated that subset as a discovery cohort. Among the approximately 400 genotyped donors, approximately 77% belonged to the genetic ancestry cluster associated with self-reported Caucasian donors.

Results and caveats for the whole study, not just this receptor: Only TCR beta chains were sequenced in this cohort, and the absence of alpha or paired-chain data limited detectable features. A later genetic analysis associated a missense DCLRE1C variant with V-gene and J-gene trimming of TCR beta chains, and an independent cohort replicated the association. A later analysis found that HLA-associated TCR beta chains were more clonally expanded and had lower generation probabilities than equally common non-associated chains. In an earlier analysis of some 540 of the donors, most TCR beta V segments appeared in productive rearrangements about 90% or about 30% of the time, broadly matching IMGT annotations. The authors suggested that the approach could potentially be generalized to other disease states and immunological phenotypes. Because the 87-base-pair reads could not distinguish some IMGT-functional V segments, including TRBV6-2 and TRBV6-3, those segments were excluded. A further reported finding was that TCR beta sequences accurately predicted the HLA-A and HLA-B alleles for most subjects in the first cohort. At a false discovery rate of 0.05, a later analysis linked under 20,000 TCR beta sequences to specific HLA alleles. Because counts were too low, approximately 15 rarely observed V segments, including chromosome 9 orphons, were excluded from the earlier analysis of roughly 580 of the donors. According to a later analysis, TCR association rates differed among HLA loci, with DRB1 alleles showing the most associated TCRs and HLA-C alleles showing the fewest. Sequencing depth was assumed to be roughly uniform across donors in the presence/absence analyses, though that assumption may not hold. Linkage disequilibrium might explain the correlated functional status among segregating V segments, but an unknown experimental factor could not be excluded. Compared with the approximately 670-donor mean, donors in an Asian-associated ancestry cluster had fewer N-insertions in productive TCRs, according to a later genetic analysis. Because HLA typing was missing for some donors at each locus, association tests included only the typed subset. Several of the top co-occurrence clusters appeared to be linked to parvovirus B19, influenza, CMV and Epstein-Barr virus, according to a later analysis. A cluster of highly shared sequence variants was judged likely to represent a technical artifact of the sequencing pipeline. Strong co-occurrence of HLA alleles, especially DR and DQ, made assigning TCR associations to individual alleles difficult. In the study, approximately 160 TCR beta chains were listed as associated with cytomegalovirus. Cytomegalovirus status was reported to be diagnosed by the classifier with high specificity and sensitivity in both the original and validation cohorts. Three of the identified cytomegalovirus-associated TCR beta chains were confirmed in vitro to be specific for cytomegalovirus antigens. Most TCR sequences were seen in very few donors, while some public TCRs were found in many individuals. In a later analysis, most CMV-associated TCR beta chains were found to appear HLA-restricted, with HLA associations seemingly driven largely by CMV exposure. Immune exposure information for the cohort was limited to CMV serostatus.

The library was generated by the immunoSEQ multiplex PCR assay. A mixture of 60 forward primers for TCR Vbeta segments and 13 reverse primers for TCR Jbeta segments was used in the multiplex PCR. A multiplex PCR assay on genomic DNA amplified the CDR3 region of rearranged TCR beta genes. The Illumina HiSeq System was used to sequence the amplified TCR beta libraries as 87-base-pair reads. Processing in the source paper ran as follows. Across the 640 or so repertoires, a later analysis counted 80 million or so unique TCR beta chains, approximately 10 million of which were shared by at least two donors. Raw reads were error-corrected and collapsed into unique sequences by a nearest-neighbor algorithm in which closely related sequences were merged to remove PCR and sequencing errors. CDR3 sequences were aligned to IMGT reference sequences to assign V, D and J gene segments. For a sequence to be retained, a match of at least six nucleotides was required to both a V gene segment and a J gene segment. Rearrangements were called productive when the CDR3 lacked stop codons and stayed in frame with V and J; all others were non-productive. Following IMGT convention, CDR3 was defined as the stretch from the second conserved V-encoded cysteine up to the conserved J-encoded phenylalanine. Sequences without an unambiguous match to a single V gene segment were excluded from the earlier analysis of 450 to 650 of the donors. An earlier analysis of 500 to 700 of the donors classified V segments as functional when productive rearrangements were above 56.7% and as segregating when the standard deviation between donors was above 5%. To diagnose cytomegalovirus status from the catalog of TCR beta chain sequences, a statistical classification framework was built. In a later analysis, V and J genes were assigned by comparing TCR nucleotide sequences against IMGT/GENE-DB human TR gene sequences. In a later analysis, CDR3 sequences and most-parsimonious VDJ recombination scenarios were assigned using the TCRdist pipeline. In a later analysis, each TCR beta chain was defined by its CDR3 amino acid sequence together with its V-gene family, and reads without a unique V-gene family were excluded. As a way to deal with suspected cross-contamination and a sequencing artifact, a later analysis dropped hundreds of nucleotide sequences that were highly shared and had low generation probability. In a later analysis, a clonal expansion index for each public chain was calculated from normalized within-repertoire ranks of inferred template counts. Generation probabilities in a later analysis came from a VDJ recombination model fitted to out-of-frame rearrangements, and those results were checked against IGoR. A later analysis scored TCR-TCR, TCR-HLA and TCR-CMV co-occurrence with hypergeometric tests, applying a repertoire-size bias correction to TCR pairs. A later analysis estimated false discovery rates by permuting HLA or CMV assignments 20 times. A later analysis grouped co-occurring TCRs with DBSCAN, adding TCRdist sequence similarity when clustering within HLA-allele-positive subsets. Repertoires with fewer than 30,000 or more than 120,000 public chains, plus five repertoires with anomalous nucleotide sharing, were excluded from co-occurrence clustering. Held by TCRdb, this immuneACCESS table contains in-frame sequences only and omits some clones. Under half of the omission traces to an unresolved V gene where checked; the cause of the rest is unknown. Clonal size and the V and J genes are those of that table, whereas D and trimming came from the DNA. The sample records approximately 150,000 clones, 60% to 80% of which are singletons. Clones ranked in the top ten supply under 15% of the sample.

From the cysteine up to the phenylalanine, the CDR3 has a length of 15 residues. Just CDR3 DNA is preserved here, 45 bases in frame from base 1. Trimming at the junction amounts to 3 bases on V and 2 bases on J, and the germline ends lie 10 bases apart. CDR1 and CDR2, per the germline V gene (reference sequence), are LNHNV and YYDKDF. With respect to this clone: This receptor's antigen is unknown. Per-base qualities were not stored, and no clone one base away is much larger.

The cohort comprised approximately 700 healthy bone marrow donors. All cohort members were sampled while nominally healthy, although unrecorded immune exposures were likely present. The donor tested CMV seronegative, placing the donor among the 350 to 400 seronegative members of the cohort. Every donor gave a peripheral blood sample, and the peripheral blood mononuclear cells from that sample were used for TCR beta sequencing. Genomic DNA was extracted from the blood cell samples with the Qiagen DNeasy Blood Extraction Kit. The clonotype comes from a woman in her thirties or forties in good health and CMV-seronegative. This receptor chain uses TRBV15 and TRBJ1-4; TRBD1 is a weak D gene call, 6 bases matching. The sequenced sample was PBMCs. CDR3 loop: CATSSPGETNEKLFF. The nucleotide sequence reads TGTGCCACCAGCAGTCCAGGGGAGACTAATGAAAAACTGTTTTTT.